This entry is about one T cell receptor beta chain. Its target is unknown. TCRdb keeps only in-frame clones here, not all; method: immunoSEQ multiplex PCR. The sample yields about 130,000 clones, about 90% seen once. These data belong to a study of T cell responses to AZD1222 COVID-19 vaccine. Deletions cut 10 bases from V and 3 bases from J, with 18 bases between. The germline gives CDR1 MDHEN, CDR2 SYDVKM. This CDR3 region has 15 residues. Whole-study findings and limits: At 160-218 and 743-854, vaccine-associated CD4 TCRs were dominant, and they spanned spike.

This material consisted of peripheral blood, taken on day 0 of AZD1222 vaccination. The receptor was isolated from an adult in good health. The V call is TRBV28, the J call TRBJ1-4, with D possibly TRBD1 on 5 matching bases. In nucleotides, the CDR3 is TGTGCCACCGATCAAAGGGGAGCGGCTAATGAAAAACTGTTTTTT. It codes for CATDQRGAANEKLFF.